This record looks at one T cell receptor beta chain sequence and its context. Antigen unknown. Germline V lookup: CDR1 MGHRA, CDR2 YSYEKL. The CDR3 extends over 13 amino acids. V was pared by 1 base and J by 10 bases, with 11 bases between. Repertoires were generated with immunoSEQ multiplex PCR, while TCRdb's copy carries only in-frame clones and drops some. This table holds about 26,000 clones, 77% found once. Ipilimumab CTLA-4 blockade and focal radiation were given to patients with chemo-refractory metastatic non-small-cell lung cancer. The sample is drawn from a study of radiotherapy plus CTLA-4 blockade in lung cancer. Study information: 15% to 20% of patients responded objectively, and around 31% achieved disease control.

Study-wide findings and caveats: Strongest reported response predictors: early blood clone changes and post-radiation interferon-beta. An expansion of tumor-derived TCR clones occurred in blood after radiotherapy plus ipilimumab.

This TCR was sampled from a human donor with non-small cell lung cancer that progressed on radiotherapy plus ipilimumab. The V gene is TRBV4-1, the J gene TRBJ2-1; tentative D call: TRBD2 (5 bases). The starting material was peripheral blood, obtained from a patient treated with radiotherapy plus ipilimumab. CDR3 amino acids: CASSQGLRGEQFF. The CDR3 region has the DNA TGCGCCAGCAGCCAAGGCCTACGCGGGGAGCAGTTCTTC.